This T cell receptor beta chain stems from a study of blood T cell repertoires in COVID-19. Study summary: Specimens from acute and convalescent COVID-19 originated in the United States, Italy and Spain. Nucleic acid was either cDNA or gDNA, and it came from T cells, B-cell-depleted T cells, or PBMCs.

The CDR3 is 12 residues long. Losses at the gene ends were 5 bases for V and 8 bases for J; bases not matched to a gene: 5. Germline lookup yields CDR1 MNHEY and CDR2 SVGAGI. Per the original data handling: By means of reference gene primer amplification, nucleated cell counts were estimated. Sequencing used immunoSEQ multiplex PCR; TCRdb keeps in-frame clones, though not all of them. V and J calls and clone size are as listed in that table; D and trimming were resolved from the DNA. The table has 200,000 to 250,000 clones, roughly 82% seen once; the top ten hold about 12%. V usage is TRBV6-5 and J usage is TRBJ1-2, with 7 bases matching TRBD1. Source material: peripheral blood. The source of this sequence is an elderly man with acute or convalescent COVID-19. CDR3 sequence: CASSRTGVGYTF. DNA for the CDR3: TGTGCCAGCAGTCGTACAGGGGTCGGCTACACCTTC.